One sample yielded the 18 T cell receptor beta chains listed below, sequenced in a study of molecular identifiers for immune sequencing clone quantification. TCRdb re-analysed the PCR reads in MiXCR, keeping a single row per CDR3 protein. The sample includes 490,000 or so distinct CDR3 sequences, about 25% of them seen just once. The sequenced sample was naive CD8+ T cells from blood, with Jurkat cell RNA spiked in. The subset: FACS-sorted CD8+CD4-CCR7+CD45RA+ naive T cells. The origin of the receptors is a human donor in good health. Some libraries in this study had Jurkat cell RNA spiked in.

Only a few counts were recorded for this clonotype. V gene TRBV6-5 combines with J gene TRBJ2-7; 11 positions match TRBD2. V shed 0 bases and J 2 bases; nucleotides not matched to a gene: 3. There are 16 residues in the CDR3. Germline V gene data show CDR1 as MNHEY and CDR2 as SVGAGI. The CDR3 reads CASSYSSGGATYEQYF. Here the CDR3 DNA reads TGTGCCAGCAGTTACTCTAGCGGGGGGGCCACCTACGAGCAGTACTTC.

This clonotype came up many times. V usage is TRBV7-9 and J usage is TRBJ2-7; unclear D gene. CDR3 length: 13 amino acids. V gave up 5 bases and J gave up 3 bases, with 11 bases separating them. The germline gives CDR1 SEHNR, CDR2 FQNEAQ (reference sequence). This CDR3 is CASSPKTDYEQYF. The CDR3 DNA sequence: TGTGCCAGCAGCCCGAAGACGGACTACGAGCAGTACTTC.

There are many counts of this clonotype. The V gene is TRBV7-9, the J gene TRBJ2-7; weak D call: TRBD2 (6 bases). Per the germline V gene, CDR1 is SEHNR and CDR2 is FQNEAQ (reference sequence). The germline V and J ends were trimmed by 1 base and 2 bases, with 15 bases remaining between them. The CDR3 spans 16 residues. CDR3 loop: CASSLDVAVLTYEQYF. CDR3 coding DNA: TGTGCCAGCAGCTTAGACGTAGCGGTGCTGACCTACGAGCAGTACTTC.

The chain links TRBV29-1 to TRBJ1-6, with unresolved D. Trimming left V 6 bases short and J 8 bases short, with 14 bases between. Per the germline V gene, CDR1 is SQVTM and CDR2 is ANQGSEA. The CDR3 consists of 13 residues. The CDR3 protein is CSVLTDGDSPLHF. The CDR3 DNA sequence: TGCAGCGTCCTGACGGACGGTGATTCACCCCTCCACTTT.

The rearrangement links TRBV7-8 to TRBJ2-7, with 8 bases fitting TRBD1. This CDR3 spans 15 amino acids. J was trimmed by 1 base and V by 2 bases; bases with no gene match: 4. Germline CDR1 and CDR2: SGHVS and FQNEAQ. The CDR3 reads CASSLFGQGSYEQYF. Written as DNA, the CDR3 is TGTGCCAGCAGCTTATTTGGACAGGGATCCTACGAGCAGTACTTC. The variable domain in full, completed from reference TRBV7-8 and TRBJ2-7, reads GAGVSQSPRYKVAKRGQDVALRCDPISGHVSLFWYQQALGQGPEFLTYFQNEAQLDKSGLPSDRFFAERPEGSVSTLKIQRTQQEDSAVYLCASSLFGQGSYEQYFGPGTRLTVT.

This chain connects TRBV4-3 to TRBJ1-1; D gene uncertain. This CDR3 contains 15 residues. V was cut by 1 base and J by 0 bases, with 9 bases left in between. Germline V gene data show CDR1 as LGHNA and CDR2 as YSLEER. The CDR3 loop reads CASSQVASMNTEAFF. The CDR3 DNA is TGCGCCAGCAGCCAAGTTGCGAGCATGAACACTGAAGCTTTCTTT.

This chain joins TRBV9 and TRBJ2-7, with D possibly TRBD2 on 6 matching bases. V shed 0 bases and J shed 6 bases, with 7 bases lying between them. The germline CDR1 and CDR2 sequences are SGDLS and YYNGEE. This CDR3 has 12 residues. In DNA, the CDR3 is TGTGCCAGCAGCGTAGAGGAGGGCGAGCAGTACTTC. Amino acid sequence: CASSVEEGEQYF.

The chain is built from TRBV9 and TRBJ1-1; D is unresolved. Germline V gene lookup returns CDR1 SGDLS and CDR2 YYNGEE. The CDR3 sequence is 16 residues long. V lost 0 bases and J lost 1, with 13 bases in between. CDR3 loop: CASSVVTKGWNTEAFF. Written as DNA, the CDR3 is TGTGCCAGCAGCGTAGTAACAAAGGGATGGAACACTGAAGCTTTCTTT.

This clonotype was counted only a few times. The chain uses TRBV19 and TRBJ2-1, with no clear D. The CDR3 extends over 13 amino acids. Germline CDR1 reads LNHDA; CDR2 reads SQIVND (reference sequence). Trimming took 3 bases from V and 5 from J, leaving 8 bases between them. CDR3 DNA: TGTGCCAGTAGTATGGCAGTTAACAATGAGCAGTTCTTC. Amino acids: CASSMAVNNEQFF.

Regarding this clonotype: This may be a read error, as it is one base from a much larger clone. The conserved closing phenylalanine or tryptophan is absent in this CDR3, likely reflecting a read error. The gene calls are TRBV28 and TRBJ2-5; 10 nucleotides match TRBD2. V lost 6 bases and J lost 1; bases outside the gene matches: 5. The length of the CDR3 is 15 residues. Germline V gene data show CDR1 as MDHEN and CDR2 as SYDVKM. CDR3 DNA sequence: TGTGCCAGCAGCCTCCTAGCGGGAGCCCAAGAGACCCAGTACCTC. Residues: CASSLLAGAQETQYL.

This clonotype was counted a few times. The V call is TRBV28, the J call TRBJ1-4; the D is unclear. This CDR3 region has 18 residues. V was clipped by 1 base and J by 0 bases, with 15 bases between them. Per the germline V gene, CDR1 is MDHEN and CDR2 is SYDVKM. DNA of the CDR3: TGTGCCAGCAGTTTATCGGGGATCTGGGGTGCAACTAATGAAAAACTGTTTTTT. It specifies CASSLSGIWGATNEKLFF.

This clonotype was seen a few times. The rearrangement uses TRBV4-3 and TRBJ1-2, with 12 bases lining up with TRBD1. Germline CDR1 is LGHNA and CDR2 is YSLEER. The CDR3 contains 17 residues. The J segment lost 8 bases and the V segment lost 2 bases, leaving 12 bases of the junction unmatched. The CDR3 is CASSQIQLGQGAFGYTF. CDR3 bases: TGCGCCAGCAGCCAAATACAACTGGGACAGGGGGCGTTCGGCTACACCTTC.

This clonotype was observed a few times. V is TRBV4-3 and J is TRBJ2-7; 8 bases line up with TRBD1. Unmatched junction bases numbered 11, after V lost 4 bases and J lost 9 bases. The CDR3 contains 14 residues. The V gene's germline CDR1 is LGHNA and CDR2 YSLEER. CDR3 region: CASSLYQGAEAQYF. As DNA, the CDR3 is TGCGCCAGCAGCCTATACCAGGGGGCGGAGGCGCAGTACTTC.

On this clonotype: The junction differs from germline at one of its ends, possibly a read error. The chain links TRBV6-2 or TRBV6-3 to TRBJ2-3; D gene unclear. CDR1 is MNHEY, CDR2 SVGEGT, per germline. This CDR3 has 14 residues. The DNA of the CDR3 is TGTGCCAACAGTTACGGCGGTAGCACAGATACGCCGTATTTT. Protein product: CANSYGGSTDTPYF.

The count of this clonotype is one. A much larger clone lies one base from this, so it may be a read error. No conserved phenylalanine or tryptophan ends this CDR3, so it is likely a read error. The V call is TRBV6-5, the J call TRBJ2-7, with D possibly matching TRBD2 (7 bases). The CDR3 length is 13 residues. Deletions cut 2 bases from V and 4 bases from J, with 9 bases between. Germline-derived CDR1 and CDR2 are MNHEY and SVGAGI. CDR3 residues: CASSYRGGYEQYI. CDR3 DNA sequence: TGTGCCAGCAGTTACAGGGGGGGATACGAGCAGTACATC.

The rearrangement links TRBV7-9 to TRBJ2-7, with TRBD2 identical over 10 bases. J lost 3 bases, V lost 0 bases, and 8 bases had no gene match. This CDR3 comprises 17 residues. Germline V gene data show CDR1 as SEHNR and CDR2 as FQNEAQ (reference sequence). As DNA, the CDR3 is TGTGCCAGCAGCTTAGCGCAGGGTAGCGGGAGGTTCTACGAGCAGTACTTC. It yields the protein CASSLAQGSGRFYEQYF. The full variable domain, rest sourced from reference TRBV7-9 and TRBJ2-7, is DTGVSQNPRHKITKRGQNVTFRCDPISEHNRLYWYRQTLGQGPEFLTYFQNEAQLEKSRLLSDRFSAERPKGSFSTLEIQRTEQGDSAMYLCASSLAQGSGRFYEQYFGPGTRLTVT.

This chain links TRBV6-4 with TRBJ2-1; TRBD2 aligns across 12 bases. Trimming at V came to 7 bases and at J to 16 bases, leaving 8 bases not matched to a gene. The germline gives CDR1 MRHNA, CDR2 SNTAGT. This CDR3 spans 12 amino acids. CDR3 protein: CASMDLAGGLFF. Here the CDR3 DNA reads TGTGCCAGCATGGATCTAGCGGGGGGGCTTTTCTTC.

This clonotype has just a few counts. This chain links TRBV12-3 or TRBV12-4 with TRBJ1-1; no clear D. The V end lost 5 bases, the J end lost 8 bases, and 12 bases lay between the germline ends. The CDR3 has 12 amino acids. The CDR3 loop is CASSPGLWEAFF. The DNA for the CDR3 is TGTGCCAGCAGTCCGGGCCTATGGGAAGCTTTCTTT.